A single TCR beta chain is shown here with its context. CD45RO-negative CD8 cells positively selected for CCR7 made up the naive population, which excluded terminally differentiated effector memory CD45RA+ cells. The assay was carried out at the deep level. Sequenced by immunoSEQ multiplex PCR; TCRdb stores in-frame clones only, minus some. Of hundreds of thousands of clones listed, 95% to 96% were seen once; the top ten hold about 0.11%. Germline V gene lookup returns CDR1 PRHDT and CDR2 FYEKMQ (reference sequence). V lost 6 bases, J lost 5 bases, and 20 bases lay in between. The CDR3 is made up of 15 amino acids. The data stem from a study of shared clonotypes between healthy human individuals.

V and J are TRBV13 and TRBJ2-7; D is possibly TRBD1 (5 bases). Material: naive CD8+ T cells sorted from blood. The clonotype was recovered from a woman aged 30 to 39 in good health. CDR3 loop: CASRAAGIGSHEQYF. The DNA of the CDR3 is TGTGCCAGCAGAGCCGCAGGGATAGGGTCTCACGAGCAGTACTTC.